This T cell receptor beta chain was recorded in a study of cytomegalovirus exposure and HLA in healthy donors. About the research overall: A subsequent analysis stated that the 120 or so validation repertoires were run on the same platform as the roughly 670 first-cohort repertoires. General observations from the study: In vitro data verified a few CMV-associated chains as specific for CMV antigens.

As for this clone: Its specificity is not known.

Assay: immunoSEQ multiplex PCR; the TCRdb copy retains only in-frame clones and omits some. This sample has a few hundred thousand clones, with more than 80% found just once. V lost 6 bases and J 5 bases, leaving 16 bases between the germline ends. CDR3 length: 15 residues. Germline assignment: CDR1 MNHEY and CDR2 SVGAGI. The sequence was obtained from a woman aged 18-35 years in good health and CMV-seronegative. The J gene is TRBJ2-2, the V gene TRBV6-5; tentatively, D is TRBD2 (6 bases). Specimen: PBMCs. In DNA, the CDR3 is TGTGCCAGCAGGAACCCGGGGGTCCGGACCGGGGAGCTGTTTTTT. Its protein is CASRNPGVRTGELFF.